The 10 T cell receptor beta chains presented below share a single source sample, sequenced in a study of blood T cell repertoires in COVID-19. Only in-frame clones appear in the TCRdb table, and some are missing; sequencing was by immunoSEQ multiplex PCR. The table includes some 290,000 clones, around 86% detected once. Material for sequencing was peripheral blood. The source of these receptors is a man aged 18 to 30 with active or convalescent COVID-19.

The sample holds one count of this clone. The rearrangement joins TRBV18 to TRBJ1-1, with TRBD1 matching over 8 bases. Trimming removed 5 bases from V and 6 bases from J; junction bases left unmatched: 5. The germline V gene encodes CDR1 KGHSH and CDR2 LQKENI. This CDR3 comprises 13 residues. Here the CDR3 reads CASSTGGWAEAFF. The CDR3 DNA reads TGTGCCAGCTCAACAGGGGGTTGGGCTGAAGCTTTCTTT. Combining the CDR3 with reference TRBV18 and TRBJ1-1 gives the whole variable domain NAGVMQNPRHLVRRRGQEARLRCSPMKGHSHVYWYRQLPEEGLKFMVYLQKENIIDESGMPKERFSAEFPKEGPSILRIQQVVRGDSAAYFCASSTGGWAEAFFGQGTRLTVV.

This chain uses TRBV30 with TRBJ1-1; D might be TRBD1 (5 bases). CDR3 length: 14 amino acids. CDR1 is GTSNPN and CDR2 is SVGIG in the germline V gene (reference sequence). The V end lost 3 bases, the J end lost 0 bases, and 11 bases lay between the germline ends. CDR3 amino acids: CAWSWAGLNTEAFF. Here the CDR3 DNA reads TGTGCCTGGAGCTGGGCAGGGTTGAACACTGAAGCTTTCTTT.

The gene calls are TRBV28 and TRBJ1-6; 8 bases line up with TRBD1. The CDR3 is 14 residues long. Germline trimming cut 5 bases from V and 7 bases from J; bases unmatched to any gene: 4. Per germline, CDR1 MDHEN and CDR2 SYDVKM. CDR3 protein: CASSAQGGNSPLHF. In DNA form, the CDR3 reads TGTGCCAGCAGTGCACAGGGGGGGAATTCACCCCTCCACTTT.

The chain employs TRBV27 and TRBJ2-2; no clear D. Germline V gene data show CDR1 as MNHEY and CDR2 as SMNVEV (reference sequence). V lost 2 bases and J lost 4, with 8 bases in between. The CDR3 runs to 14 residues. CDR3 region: CASSLPTATGELFF. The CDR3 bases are TGTGCCAGCAGTTTACCGACTGCCACCGGGGAGCTGTTTTTT.

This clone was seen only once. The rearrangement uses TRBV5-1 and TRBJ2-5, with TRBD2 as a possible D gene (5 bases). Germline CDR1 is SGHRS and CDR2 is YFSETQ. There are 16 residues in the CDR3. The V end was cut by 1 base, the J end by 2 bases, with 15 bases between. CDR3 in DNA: TGCGCCAGCAGCTTGCGTTCGTCGTCGGGACAAGAGACCCAGTACTTC. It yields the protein CASSLRSSSGQETQYF.

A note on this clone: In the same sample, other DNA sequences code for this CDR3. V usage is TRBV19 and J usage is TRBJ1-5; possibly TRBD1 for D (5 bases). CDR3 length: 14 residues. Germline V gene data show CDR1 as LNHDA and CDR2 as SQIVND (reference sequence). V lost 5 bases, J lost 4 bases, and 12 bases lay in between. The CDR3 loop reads CASSPQGSNQPQHF. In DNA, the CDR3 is TGTGCCAGTAGTCCGCAGGGATCAAATCAGCCCCAGCATTTT.

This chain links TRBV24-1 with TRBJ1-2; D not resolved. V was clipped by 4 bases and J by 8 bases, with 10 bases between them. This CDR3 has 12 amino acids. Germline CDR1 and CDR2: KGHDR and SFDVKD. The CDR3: CATSDSGWGYTF. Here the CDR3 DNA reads TGTGCCACCAGTGACTCGGGGTGGGGCTACACCTTC.

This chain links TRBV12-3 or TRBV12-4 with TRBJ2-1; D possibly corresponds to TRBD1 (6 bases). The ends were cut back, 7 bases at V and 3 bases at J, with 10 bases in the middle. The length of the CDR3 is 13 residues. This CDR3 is CASMFRGYNEQFF. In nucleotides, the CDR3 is TGTGCCAGCATGTTCAGGGGCTACAATGAGCAGTTCTTC.

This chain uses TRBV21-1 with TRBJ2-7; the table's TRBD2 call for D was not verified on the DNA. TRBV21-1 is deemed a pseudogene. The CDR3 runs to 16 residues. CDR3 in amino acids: CASSKEAAGGSYEQYF. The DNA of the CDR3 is TGTGCCAGCAGCAAAGAGGCAGCGGGGGGGTCCTACGAGCAGTACTTC.

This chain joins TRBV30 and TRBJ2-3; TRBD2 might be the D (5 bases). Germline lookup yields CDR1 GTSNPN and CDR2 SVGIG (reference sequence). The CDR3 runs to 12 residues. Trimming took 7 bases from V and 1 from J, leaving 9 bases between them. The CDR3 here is CASEVGTDTQYF. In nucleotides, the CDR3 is TGTGCCTCGGAGGTAGGCACAGATACGCAGTATTTT.